The 8 T cell receptor beta chains presented below share a single source sample, sequenced in a study of cytomegalovirus exposure and HLA in healthy donors. The data were produced by immunoSEQ multiplex PCR, yet TCRdb's version contains in-frame clones alone and is incomplete. Among around 60,000 clones, roughly 95% were seen once, and the ten largest hold 1% to 1.5%. Sequences were obtained from PBMCs. Source of these receptors: a woman between 18 and 30 years old in good health and CMV-seronegative.

This clone was counted a single time. V gene TRBV28 combines with J gene TRBJ2-2; possibly TRBD1 for D (6 bases). Germline values: CDR1 MDHEN, CDR2 SYDVKM. V gave up 7 bases and J gave up 5 bases, with 14 bases separating them. The CDR3 spans 14 residues. The CDR3 DNA reads TGTGCCAGCATACCGGGGCAGGGGACCGGGGAGCTGTTTTTT. This sequence encodes CASIPGQGTGELFF.

Of note for this clone: The same CDR3 is also encoded by other DNA sequences in this sample. The chain joins TRBV7-2 to TRBJ1-3; perhaps TRBD1 as D (5 bases). Germline lookup yields CDR1 SGHTA and CDR2 FQGNSA. This CDR3 is 15 amino acids long. V lost 0 bases to trimming and J lost 4 bases, with 10 bases between them. The CDR3: CASSLAGAGGNTIYF. CDR3 DNA sequence: TGTGCCAGCAGCTTAGCAGGGGCGGGGGGAAACACCATATATTTT.

This clone is a singleton in its sample. The chain combines TRBV9 with TRBJ1-2; D possibly corresponds to TRBD1 (5 bases). Trimming left V 2 bases short and J 4 bases short, with 9 bases between. Looked up from germline, CDR1 is SGDLS and CDR2 is YYNGEE. This CDR3 is 13 amino acids long. CDR3 region: CASSVSGSYGYTF. CDR3 DNA: TGTGCCAGCAGCGTTTCAGGGTCCTATGGCTACACCTTC.

J is TRBJ1-3 and V is TRBV6-1, with 11 positions matching TRBD1. This CDR3 has 18 amino acids. V trimming: 4 bases; J trimming: 3 bases; junction bases outside the gene matches: 11. From germline, CDR1 is MNHNS and CDR2 SASEGT. This chain's CDR3 is CASSADRGRGGGGNTIYF. For the CDR3, the DNA is TGTGCCAGCAGTGCGGACAGGGGGCGCGGGGGTGGTGGAAACACCATATATTTT.

This chain connects TRBV5-1 to TRBJ2-5; 10 bases align to TRBD2. The V gene's germline CDR1 is SGHRS and CDR2 YFSETQ. V dropped 4 bases and J dropped 2; count of bases not matched to a gene: 14. The CDR3 totals 18 residues. CDR3 residues: CASSPTLRTSGQQETQYF. The CDR3 DNA sequence: TGCGCCAGCAGCCCCACCCTTCGGACTAGCGGACAACAAGAGACCCAGTACTTC.

The V call is TRBV7-2, the J call TRBJ1-2; tentative D call: TRBD1 (5 bases). This CDR3 contains 16 residues. The germline V and J ends were trimmed by 0 bases and 4 bases, with 15 bases remaining between them. In germline, CDR1 is SGHTA, CDR2 FQGNSA. The CDR3 region is CASSLASGRDSYGYTF. The CDR3 DNA is TGTGCCAGCAGCTTAGCGAGCGGCAGGGACTCCTATGGCTACACCTTC. Variable domain in full (rest from reference TRBV7-2 and TRBJ1-2): GAGVSQSPSNKVTEKGKDVELRCDPISGHTALYWYRQSLGQGLEFLIYFQGNSAPDKSGLPSDRFSAERTGGSVSTLTIQRTQQEDSAVYLCASSLASGRDSYGYTFGSGTRLTVV.

V usage is TRBV5-1 and J usage is TRBJ2-1; 7 bases are shared with TRBD2. In germline, CDR1 is SGHRS, CDR2 YFSETQ. The V segment lost 6 bases and the J segment 4 bases; nucleotides outside the gene matches: 7. This CDR3 is 14 amino acids long. The CDR3: CASKGLEGYNEQFF. The CDR3 nucleotides read TGCGCCAGCAAAGGACTAGAGGGATACAATGAGCAGTTCTTC. The full variable domain, with the rest looked up from reference TRBV5-1 and TRBJ2-1, is KAGVTQTPRYLIKTRGQQVTLSCSPISGHRSVSWYQQTPGQGLQFLFEYFSETQRNKGNFPGRFSGRQFSNSRSEMNVSTLELGDSALYLCASKGLEGYNEQFFGPGTRLTVL.

This clone was seen a single time. The chain has TRBV6-6 and TRBJ2-7; TRBD1 matches 8 bases. Germline lookup yields CDR1 MNHNY and CDR2 SVGAGI (reference sequence). The CDR3 covers 15 residues. The trim removed 0 bases at V and 2 bases at J, leaving 3 bases unmatched. The CDR3 DNA is TGTGCCAGCAGTTACTCCGGACAGGGCGCCTACGAGCAGTACTTC. This translates into CASSYSGQGAYEQYF.